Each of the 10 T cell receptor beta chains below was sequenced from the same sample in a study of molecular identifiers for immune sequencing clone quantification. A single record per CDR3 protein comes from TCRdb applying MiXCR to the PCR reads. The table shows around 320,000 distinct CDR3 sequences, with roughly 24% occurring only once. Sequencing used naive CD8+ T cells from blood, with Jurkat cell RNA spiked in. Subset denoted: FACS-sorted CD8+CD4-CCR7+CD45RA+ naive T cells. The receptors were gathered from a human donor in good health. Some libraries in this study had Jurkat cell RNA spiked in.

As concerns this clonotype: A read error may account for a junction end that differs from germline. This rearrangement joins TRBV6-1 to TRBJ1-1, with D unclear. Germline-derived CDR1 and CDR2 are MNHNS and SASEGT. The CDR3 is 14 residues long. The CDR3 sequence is CASSEADSNTGAFF. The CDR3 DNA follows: TGTGCCAGCAGTGAAGCAGATTCGAACACTGGAGCTTTCTTT.

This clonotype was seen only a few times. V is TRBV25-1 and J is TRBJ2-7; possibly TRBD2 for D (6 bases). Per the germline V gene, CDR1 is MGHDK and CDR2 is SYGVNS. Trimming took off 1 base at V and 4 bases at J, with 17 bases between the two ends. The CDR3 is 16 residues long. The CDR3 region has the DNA TGTGCCAGCAGTGAATTAGCTGCGGGACTTGGATACGAGCAGTACTTC. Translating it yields CASSELAAGLGYEQYF.

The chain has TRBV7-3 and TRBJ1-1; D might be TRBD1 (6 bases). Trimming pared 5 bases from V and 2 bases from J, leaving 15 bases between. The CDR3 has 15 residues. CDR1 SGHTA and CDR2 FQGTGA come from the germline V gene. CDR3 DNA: TGTGCCAGCAGCCTTAACAGGGACTTTAACACTGAAGCTTTCTTT. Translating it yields CASSLNRDFNTEAFF.

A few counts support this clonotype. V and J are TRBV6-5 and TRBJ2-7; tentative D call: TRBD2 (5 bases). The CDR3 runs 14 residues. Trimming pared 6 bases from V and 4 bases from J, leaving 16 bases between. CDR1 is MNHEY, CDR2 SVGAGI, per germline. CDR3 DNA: TGTGCCAGCAGGCCCTTCGGGGTTTTTTACGAGCAGTACTTC. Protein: CASRPFGVFYEQYF.

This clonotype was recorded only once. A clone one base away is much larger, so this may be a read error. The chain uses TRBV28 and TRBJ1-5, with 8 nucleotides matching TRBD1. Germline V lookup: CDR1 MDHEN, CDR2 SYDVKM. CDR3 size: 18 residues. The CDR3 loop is CANSLWGTGDVGNQPQHF. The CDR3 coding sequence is TGTGCCAACAGTTTATGGGGGACAGGAGACGTGGGCAATCAGCCCCAGCATTTT. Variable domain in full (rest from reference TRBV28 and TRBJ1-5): DVKVTQSSRYLVKRTGEKVFLECVQDMDHENMFWYRQDPGLGLRLIYFSYDVKMKEKGDIPEGYSVSREKKERFSLILESASTNQTSMYLCANSLWGTGDVGNQPQHFGDGTRLSIL.

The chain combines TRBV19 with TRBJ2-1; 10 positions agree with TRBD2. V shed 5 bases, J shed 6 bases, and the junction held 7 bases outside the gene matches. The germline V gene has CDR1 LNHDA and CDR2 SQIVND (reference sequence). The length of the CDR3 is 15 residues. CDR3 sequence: CASSLRTSGFNEQFF. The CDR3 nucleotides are TGTGCCAGTAGTCTGAGGACTAGCGGTTTCAATGAGCAGTTCTTC.

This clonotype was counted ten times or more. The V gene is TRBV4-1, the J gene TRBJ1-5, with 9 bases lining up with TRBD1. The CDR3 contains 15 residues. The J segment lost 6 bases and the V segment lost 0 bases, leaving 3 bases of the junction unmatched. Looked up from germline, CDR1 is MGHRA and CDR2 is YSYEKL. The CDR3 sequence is CASSQDRQGGQPQHF. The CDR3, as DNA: TGCGCCAGCAGCCAAGATCGACAGGGGGGTCAGCCCCAGCATTTT.

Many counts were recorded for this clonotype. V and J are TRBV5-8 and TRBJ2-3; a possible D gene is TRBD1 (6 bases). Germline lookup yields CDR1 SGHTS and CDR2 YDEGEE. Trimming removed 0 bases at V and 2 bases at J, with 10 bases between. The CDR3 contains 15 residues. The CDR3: CASSLGGPPTDTQYF. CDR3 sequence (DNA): TGTGCCAGCAGCTTGGGGGGGCCACCCACAGATACGCAGTATTTT.

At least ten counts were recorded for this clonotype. The CDR3 sequence is CASSLSQNTEAFF. In DNA form, the CDR3 reads TGTGCCAGCAGCTTAAGCCAGAACACTGAAGCTTTCTTT. This rearrangement joins TRBV7-9 to TRBJ1-1, with D unclear. This CDR3 comprises 13 residues. Germline V gene sequence: CDR1 SEHNR, CDR2 FQNEAQ (reference sequence). The V end was cut by 2 bases, the J end by 1 base, with 5 bases between.

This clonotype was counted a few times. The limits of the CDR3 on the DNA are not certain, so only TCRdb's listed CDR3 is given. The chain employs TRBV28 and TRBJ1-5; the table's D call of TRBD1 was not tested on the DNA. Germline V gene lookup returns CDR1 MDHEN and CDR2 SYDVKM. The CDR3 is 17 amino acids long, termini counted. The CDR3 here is CASSSLGTGVFWQPQHF.